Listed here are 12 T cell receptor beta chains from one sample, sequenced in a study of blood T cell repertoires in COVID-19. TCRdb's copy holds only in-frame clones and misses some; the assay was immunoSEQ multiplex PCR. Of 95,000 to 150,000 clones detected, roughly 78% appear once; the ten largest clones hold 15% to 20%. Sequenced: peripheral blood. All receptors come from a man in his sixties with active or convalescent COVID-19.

CDR3 amino acids: CASSFQGDGYGYTF. CDR3 DNA sequence: TGTGCCAGCAGTTTCCAGGGGGATGGCTATGGCTACACCTTC. J is TRBJ1-2 and V is TRBV27; TRBD1 aligns across 7 bases. Germline lookup yields CDR1 MNHEY and CDR2 SMNVEV (reference sequence). Unmatched junction bases numbered 5, after V lost 3 bases and J lost 4 bases. The CDR3 has 14 residues.

The CDR3 here is CAISPDRGGNNEQFF. Here the CDR3 DNA reads TGTGCCATCAGTCCGGACAGGGGTGGAAACAATGAGCAGTTCTTC. The chain uses TRBV10-3 and TRBJ2-1, with 9 bases identical to TRBD1. With V trimmed by 5 bases and J by 5 bases, 7 bases remained unmatched. The germline CDR1 and CDR2 sequences are ENHRY and SYGVKD. The CDR3 has 15 residues.

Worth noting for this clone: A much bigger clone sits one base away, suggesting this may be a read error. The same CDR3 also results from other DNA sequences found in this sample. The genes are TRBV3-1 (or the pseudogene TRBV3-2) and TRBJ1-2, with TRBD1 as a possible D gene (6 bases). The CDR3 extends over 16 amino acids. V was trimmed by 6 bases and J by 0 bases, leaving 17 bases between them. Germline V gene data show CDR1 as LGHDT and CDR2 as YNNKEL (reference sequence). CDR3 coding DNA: TGTGCCAGCAGTTGGGGGCGGGGGGCAGCTAACTATGGCTACACCTTC. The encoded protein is CASSWGRGAANYGYTF.

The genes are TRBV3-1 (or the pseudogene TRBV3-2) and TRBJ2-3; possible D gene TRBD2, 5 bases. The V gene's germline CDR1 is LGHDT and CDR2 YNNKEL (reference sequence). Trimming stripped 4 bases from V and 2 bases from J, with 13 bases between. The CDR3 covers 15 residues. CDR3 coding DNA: TGTGCCAGCAGCCCCCGCGCGCGGGTCACAGATACGCAGTATTTT. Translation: CASSPRARVTDTQYF.

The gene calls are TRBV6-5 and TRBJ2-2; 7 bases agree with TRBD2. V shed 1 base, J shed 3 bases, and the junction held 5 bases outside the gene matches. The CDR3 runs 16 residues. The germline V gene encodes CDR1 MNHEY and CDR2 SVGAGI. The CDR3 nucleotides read TGTGCCAGCAGTTACTTCCTAGCGGACCACACCGGGGAGCTGTTTTTT. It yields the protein CASSYFLADHTGELFF.

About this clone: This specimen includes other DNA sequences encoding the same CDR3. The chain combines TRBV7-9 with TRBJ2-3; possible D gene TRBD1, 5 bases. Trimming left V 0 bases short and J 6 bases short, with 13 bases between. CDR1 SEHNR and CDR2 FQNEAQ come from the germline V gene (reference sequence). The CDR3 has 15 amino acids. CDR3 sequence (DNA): TGTGCCAGCAGCTTAGCTGGGGCCTCCGCCGATACGCAGTATTTT. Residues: CASSLAGASADTQYF. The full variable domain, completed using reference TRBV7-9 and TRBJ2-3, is DTGVSQNPRHKITKRGQNVTFRCDPISEHNRLYWYRQTLGQGPEFLTYFQNEAQLEKSRLLSDRFSAERPKGSFSTLEIQRTEQGDSAMYLCASSLAGASADTQYFGPGTRLTVL.

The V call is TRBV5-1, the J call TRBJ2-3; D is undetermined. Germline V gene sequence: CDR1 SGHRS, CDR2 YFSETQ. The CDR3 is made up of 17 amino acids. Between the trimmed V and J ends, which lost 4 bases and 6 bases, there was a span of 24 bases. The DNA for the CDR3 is TGCGCCAGCAGCAAAATAGCTGGTGGTATAGCCTCGGATACGCAGTATTTT. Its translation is CASSKIAGGIASDTQYF.

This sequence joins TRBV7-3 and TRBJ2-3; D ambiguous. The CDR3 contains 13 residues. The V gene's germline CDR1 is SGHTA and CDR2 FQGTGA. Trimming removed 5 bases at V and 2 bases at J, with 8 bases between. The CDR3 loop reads CASSTANTDTQYF. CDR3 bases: TGTGCCAGCAGCACCGCGAACACAGATACGCAGTATTTT.

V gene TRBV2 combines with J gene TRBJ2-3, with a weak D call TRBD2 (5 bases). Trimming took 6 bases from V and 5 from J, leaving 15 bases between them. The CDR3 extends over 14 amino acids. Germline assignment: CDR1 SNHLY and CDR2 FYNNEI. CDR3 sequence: CASRDFGGLDTQYF. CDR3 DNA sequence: TGTGCCAGCAGGGACTTCGGTGGCCTAGATACGCAGTATTTT.

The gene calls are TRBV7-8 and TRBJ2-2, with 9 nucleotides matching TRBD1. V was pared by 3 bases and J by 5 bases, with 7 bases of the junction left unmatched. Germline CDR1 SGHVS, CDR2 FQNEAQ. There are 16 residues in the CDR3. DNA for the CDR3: TGTGCCAGCAGCTTGAAGCGACAGGGGGGTACCGGGGAGCTGTTTTTT. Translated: CASSLKRQGGTGELFF. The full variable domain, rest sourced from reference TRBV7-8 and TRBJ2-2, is GAGVSQSPRYKVAKRGQDVALRCDPISGHVSLFWYQQALGQGPEFLTYFQNEAQLDKSGLPSDRFFAERPEGSVSTLKIQRTQQEDSAVYLCASSLKRQGGTGELFFGEGSRLTVL.

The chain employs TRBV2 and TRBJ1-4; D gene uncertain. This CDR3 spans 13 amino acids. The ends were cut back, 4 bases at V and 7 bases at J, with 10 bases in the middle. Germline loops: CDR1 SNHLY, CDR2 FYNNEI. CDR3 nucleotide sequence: TGTGCCAGCAGTGTGGGCAGGCGTGAAAAACTGTTTTTT. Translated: CASSVGRREKLFF.

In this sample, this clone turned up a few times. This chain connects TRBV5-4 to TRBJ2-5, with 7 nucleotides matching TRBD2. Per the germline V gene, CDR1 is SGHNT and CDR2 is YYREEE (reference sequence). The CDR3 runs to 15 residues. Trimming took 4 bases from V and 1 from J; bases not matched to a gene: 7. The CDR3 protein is CASSPGGLSQETQYF. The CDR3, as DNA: TGTGCCAGCAGCCCGGGGGGACTTTCCCAAGAGACCCAGTACTTC.